A selection of T cell receptor beta chains follows, all from one sample in a study of cytomegalovirus exposure and HLA in healthy donors. Produced via immunoSEQ multiplex PCR; TCRdb's table is partial and in-frame only. This sample has about 120,000 clones, with approximately 87% found just once. The sample was PBMCs. All receptors derive from a woman aged 30 to 39 in good health and CMV-seronegative. CDR3s include the opening cysteine and the closing phenylalanine or tryptophan. Each record gives: V gene, clone size, D gene, J gene, CDR3 protein, CDR3 DNA. D genes are given only for firm matches. Clone size is given for some rows only: seen once, a few or many times, or a class if the clone is expanded.

>TRBV6-6|-|TRBD1|TRBJ1-1
CASSGQVNTEAFF
TGTGCCAGCAGTGGACAGGTGAACACTGAAGCTTTCTTT
>TRBV5-6|-|-|TRBJ1-1
CASSLAGGGTEAFF
TGTGCCAGCAGCTTGGCTGGGGGCGGGACTGAAGCTTTCTTT
>TRBV15|-|TRBD2|TRBJ2-3
CATRSGGESDTQYF
TGTGCCACTAGAAGCGGGGGGGAGTCAGATACGCAGTATTTT
>TRBV7-2|few|-|TRBJ1-2
CASSLGQGLGGYTF
TGTGCCAGCAGCTTAGGGCAGGGGTTAGGAGGCTACACCTTC
>TRBV14|-|TRBD1|TRBJ1-2
CASSPGQTYGYTF
TGTGCCAGCAGCCCGGGACAGACCTATGGCTACACCTTC
>TRBV6-5|-|-|TRBJ2-2
CASSSRPGQSGELFF
TGTGCCAGCAGTTCCCGTCCTGGGCAGTCCGGGGAGCTGTTTTTT
>TRBV6-4|-|-|TRBJ2-1
CASSVLARDEQFF
TGTGCCAGCAGTGTCTTGGCGAGGGATGAGCAGTTCTTC
>TRBV5-4|-|-|TRBJ1-2
CASSPDSNYGYTF
TGTGCCAGCAGCCCGGACAGCAACTATGGCTACACCTTC
>TRBV11-2|-|TRBD1|TRBJ2-7
CASSLLTGTYEQYF
TGTGCCAGCAGCCTATTGACAGGGACCTACGAGCAGTACTTC
>TRBV9|-|TRBD1|TRBJ2-2
CASSVATGGWTGELFF
TGTGCCAGCAGCGTAGCTACAGGGGGTTGGACCGGGGAGCTGTTTTTT
>TRBV27|once|TRBD1|TRBJ1-5
CASSLSWTGIGQPQHF
TGTGCCAGCAGTTTATCGTGGACAGGGATCGGTCAGCCCCAGCATTTT
>TRBV12-1|few|-|TRBJ1-5
CASTLYWGGQSQDRGNQPQHF
TGTGCCAGCACCCTATACTGGGGGGGGCAGTCACAGGATAGAGGCAATCAGCCCCAGCATTTT
>TRBV5-5|-|TRBD1|TRBJ2-4
CASSPRAGQGIAKNIQYF
TGTGCCAGCAGCCCCCGCGCGGGACAGGGAATAGCCAAAAACATTCAGTACTTC
>TRBV12-5|-|TRBD1|TRBJ1-1
CASRGRGYTEAFF
TGTGCTAGCAGGGGGCGCGGGTACACTGAAGCTTTCTTT
>TRBV5-1|-|TRBD1|TRBJ1-1
CASSSYRGPEAFF
TGCGCCAGCAGCTCATACAGGGGCCCCGAAGCTTTCTTT
>TRBV6-6|-|-|TRBJ2-7
CASSYQDAYEQYF
TGTGCCAGCAGTTACCAGGATGCCTACGAGCAGTACTTC
>TRBV27|-|-|TRBJ2-6
CASSFTGLVDNGANVLTF
TGTGCCAGCAGTTTTACAGGCCTCGTGGATAATGGGGCCAACGTCCTGACTTTC
>TRBV19|-|-|TRBJ2-3
CASSIDRIVDTQYF
TGTGCCAGTAGTATAGACAGGATTGTAGATACGCAGTATTTT
>TRBV10-2|-|-|TRBJ2-3
CASSESGGADTQYF
TGCGCCAGCAGTGAGTCGGGGGGTGCAGATACGCAGTATTTT
>TRBV9|many|TRBD1|TRBJ1-1
CASGTVNTEAFF
TGTGCCAGCGGGACAGTGAACACTGAAGCTTTCTTT
>TRBV6-5|-|-|TRBJ2-1
CASSYVGRGAYNEQFF
TGTGCCAGCAGTTACGTAGGGCGGGGTGCTTACAATGAGCAGTTCTTC
>TRBV7-8|-|-|TRBJ2-7
CASSFNQIYEQYF
TGTGCCAGCAGCTTTAACCAGATCTACGAGCAGTACTTC
>TRBV29-1|-|-|TRBJ2-3
CSIAKEEWITDTQYF
TGCAGCATCGCTAAGGAGGAGTGGATCACAGATACGCAGTATTTT
>TRBV2|-|-|TRBJ2-1
CASLSRRREQFF
TGTGCCAGCCTTTCGCGGCGGAGAGAGCAGTTCTTC
>TRBV6-5|-|-|TRBJ1-2
CASSPRGSYGYTF
TGTGCCAGCAGCCCCCGAGGGAGCTATGGCTACACCTTC
>TRBV7-9|-|TRBD2|TRBJ2-4
CASSLTSGGLQYF
TGTGCCAGCAGCCTTACTAGCGGGGGGCTTCAGTACTTC
>TRBV30|few|-|TRBJ1-4
CAWTPRGEKLFF
TGTGCCTGGACCCCTAGGGGGGAAAAACTGTTTTTT
>TRBV6-6|-|-|TRBJ1-5
CASSFIGAPDQPQHF
TGTGCCAGCAGTTTCATTGGGGCGCCCGATCAGCCCCAGCATTTT
>TRBV5-1|-|TRBD2|TRBJ2-2
CASSPRLAGTGELFF
TGCGCCAGCAGCCCAAGACTAGCGGGCACCGGGGAGCTGTTTTTT
>TRBV6-5|-|-|TRBJ1-4
CASSYGGGTNEKLFF
TGTGCCAGCAGTTACGGTGGGGGGACTAATGAAAAACTGTTTTTT
>TRBV6-1|-|TRBD2|TRBJ2-1
CATMGLAGWNEQFF
TGTGCCACCATGGGACTAGCGGGCTGGAATGAGCAGTTCTTC
>TRBV9|-|-|TRBJ2-3
CASSAFLTDTQYF
TGTGCCAGCAGCGCGTTCCTCACAGATACGCAGTATTTT
>TRBV5-1|-|-|TRBJ1-1
CASSLTSGAMNTEAFF
TGCGCCAGCAGCTTGACGTCAGGGGCAATGAACACTGAAGCTTTCTTT
>TRBV5-1|-|-|TRBJ2-2
CASSLDKNTGELFF
TGCGCCAGCAGCCTGGACAAGAACACCGGGGAGCTGTTTTTT
>TRBV10-3|once|-|TRBJ1-2
CAISESLYYGYTF
TGTGCCATCAGTGAGAGCTTGTATTATGGCTACACCTTC
>TRBV7-3|-|-|TRBJ2-2
CASSLRPSANTGELFF
TGTGCCAGCAGCTTAAGACCCAGCGCGAACACCGGGGAGCTGTTTTTT
>TRBV18|-|TRBD2|TRBJ2-7
CASSPGLASHEQYF
TGTGCCAGCTCACCGGGACTAGCTTCCCACGAGCAGTACTTC
>TRBV12-5|once|-|TRBJ2-3
CASGHRDTGTDTQYF
TGTGCTAGTGGCCACCGGGACACTGGCACAGATACGCAGTATTTT
>TRBV4-1|-|TRBD1|TRBJ2-1
CASSHGQDFSYNEQFF
TGCGCCAGCAGCCATGGACAGGATTTCTCCTACAATGAGCAGTTCTTC
>TRBV27|-|-|TRBJ2-5
CASRGQGKIGETQYF
TGTGCCAGCAGGGGACAAGGGAAGATAGGAGAGACCCAGTACTTC
>TRBV19|-|-|TRBJ2-1
CASSIKGRLDNEQFF
TGTGCCAGTAGTATCAAAGGCAGGCTCGACAATGAGCAGTTCTTC
>TRBV5-1|-|-|TRBJ1-2
CASSLVANNYGYTF
TGCGCCAGCAGCTTGGTGGCAAATAACTATGGCTACACCTTC
>TRBV5-1|-|-|TRBJ1-6
CASSGTQSGPLHF
TGCGCCAGCAGCGGGACTCAATCTGGACCCCTCCACTTT
>TRBV5-1|-|-|TRBJ2-7
CASSLGGGAREQYF
TGCGCCAGCAGCTTGGGTGGAGGGGCGAGGGAGCAGTACTTC
>TRBV19|-|-|TRBJ1-2
CASSMGLTNYGYTF
TGTGCCAGTAGTATGGGACTGACTAACTATGGCTACACCTTC
>TRBV11-3|-|TRBD1|TRBJ2-2
CASSLRTGTNTGELFF
TGTGCCAGCAGTCTTAGGACAGGGACGAACACCGGGGAGCTGTTTTTT
>TRBV7-6|-|TRBD2|TRBJ2-7
CASSLSGSGGPYEQYF
TGTGCCAGCAGCTTATCTGGGAGCGGGGGTCCCTACGAGCAGTACTTC
>TRBV6-5|-|TRBD1|TRBJ1-4
CASSHPGTGEKLFF
TGTGCCAGCAGTCACCCCGGGACAGGGGAAAAACTGTTTTTT
>TRBV7-2|-|-|TRBJ2-3
CASSPDFSDTQYF
TGTGCCAGCAGTCCCGACTTTTCAGATACGCAGTATTTT
>TRBV19|-|-|TRBJ2-5
CASSSPAGETQYF
TGTGCCAGTAGTTCCCCAGCAGGGGAGACCCAGTACTTC
>TRBV27|-|-|TRBJ1-1
CASSPMSGANTEAFF
TGTGCCAGCAGTCCCATGAGTGGGGCGAACACTGAAGCTTTCTTT
>TRBV6-1|-|-|TRBJ2-3
CASSELGGGAIDTQYF
TGTGCCAGCAGTGAACTTGGAGGGGGGGCAATAGATACGCAGTATTTT
>TRBV6-5|-|TRBD1|TRBJ1-2
CASTGGYGYTF
TGTGCCAGCACAGGGGGCTATGGCTACACCTTC
>TRBV5-6|-|-|TRBJ1-5
CASSLGERGNQPQHF
TGTGCCAGCAGCTTGGGTGAGAGGGGCAATCAGCCCCAGCATTTT
>TRBV5-4|-|TRBD1|TRBJ2-7
CASSLGTGGSHEQYF
TGTGCCAGCAGCTTGGGGACAGGGGGTTCCCACGAGCAGTACTTC